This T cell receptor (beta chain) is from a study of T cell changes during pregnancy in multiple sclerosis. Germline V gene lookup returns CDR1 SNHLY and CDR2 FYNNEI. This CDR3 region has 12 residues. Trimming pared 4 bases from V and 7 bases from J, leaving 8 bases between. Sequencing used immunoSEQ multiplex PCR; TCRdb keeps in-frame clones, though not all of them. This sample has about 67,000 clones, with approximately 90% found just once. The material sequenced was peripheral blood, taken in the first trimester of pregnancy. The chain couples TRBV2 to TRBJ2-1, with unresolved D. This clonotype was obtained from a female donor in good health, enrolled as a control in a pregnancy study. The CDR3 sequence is CASSGDMNEQFF. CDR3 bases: TGTGCCAGCAGTGGCGACATGAATGAGCAGTTCTTC.